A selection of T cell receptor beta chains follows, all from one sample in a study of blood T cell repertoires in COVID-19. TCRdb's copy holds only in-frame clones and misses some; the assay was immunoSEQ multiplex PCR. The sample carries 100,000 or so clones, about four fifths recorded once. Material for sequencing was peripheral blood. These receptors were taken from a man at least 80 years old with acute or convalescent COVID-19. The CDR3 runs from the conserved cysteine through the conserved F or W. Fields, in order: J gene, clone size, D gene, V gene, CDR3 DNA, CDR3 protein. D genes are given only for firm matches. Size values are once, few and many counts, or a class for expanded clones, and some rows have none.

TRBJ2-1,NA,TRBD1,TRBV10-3,TGTGCCATCAGTGAGTCTACAGGGGGGATTGCGAATGAGCAGTTCTTC,CAISESTGGIANEQFF
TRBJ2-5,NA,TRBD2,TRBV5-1,TGCGCCAGCAGCTTGGGACTAGCGGGGGCGGGGAACCAAGAGACCCAGTACTTC,CASSLGLAGAGNQETQYF
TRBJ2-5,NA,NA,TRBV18,TGTGCCAGCTCAGGGCCGCAGGGAAGGGAGACCCAGTACTTC,CASSGPQGRETQYF
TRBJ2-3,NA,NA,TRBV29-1,TGCAGCGTCGCGGAGGGCACAGATACGCAGTATTTT,CSVAEGTDTQYF
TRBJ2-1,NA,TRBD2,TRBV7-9,TGTGCCAGCCTTCTAGCGGGAGACCACAATGAGCAGTTCTTC,CASLLAGDHNEQFF
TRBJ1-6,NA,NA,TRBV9,TGTGCCAGCAGCCCCCTCGGGGGGAATTCACCCCTCCACTTT,CASSPLGGNSPLHF
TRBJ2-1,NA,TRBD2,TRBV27,TGTGCCAGCAGTTTACTGCTAGCGGGCAATGAGCAGTTCTTC,CASSLLLAGNEQFF
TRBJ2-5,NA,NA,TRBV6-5,TGTGCCAGCAAGCTCACTAGCAAAGAGACCCAGTACTTC,CASKLTSKETQYF
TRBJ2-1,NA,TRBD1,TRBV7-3,TGTGCCAGCAGCTTAGACAGGGGGAAGGTAAATGAGCAGTTCTTC,CASSLDRGKVNEQFF
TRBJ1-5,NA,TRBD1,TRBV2,TGTGCCAGCAGTGGACAGGGGAACCAGCCCCAGCATTTT,CASSGQGNQPQHF
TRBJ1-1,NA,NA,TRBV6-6,TGTGCCAGCAGTTACTCAGGGAGAAGGAACACTGAAGCTTTCTTT,CASSYSGRRNTEAFF
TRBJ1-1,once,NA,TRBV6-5,TGTGCCAGCAGTTTTTACAGGGAAACTGAAGCTTTCTTT,CASSFYRETEAFF
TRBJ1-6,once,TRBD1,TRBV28,TGTGCCAGCAGGGCCGCCGGGACAGTAAATTCACCCCTCCACTTT,CASRAAGTVNSPLHF
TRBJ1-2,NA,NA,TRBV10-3,TGTGCCATCAGTGAGTCGGGCTCTAACTATGGCTACACCTTC,CAISESGSNYGYTF
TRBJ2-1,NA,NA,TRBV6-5,TGTGCCAGCAGTTACTCCCCGAGGAATGAGCAGTTCTTC,CASSYSPRNEQFF
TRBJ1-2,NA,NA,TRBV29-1,TGCAGCGTTGGGGCACGATCGGGATGGAGTGGCTACACCTTC,CSVGARSGWSGYTF
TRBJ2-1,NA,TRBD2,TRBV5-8,TGTGCCAGCAGCTTGGTTGGGACTAGCGGGTATCGTTCCTACAATGAGCAGTTCTTC,CASSLVGTSGYRSYNEQFF
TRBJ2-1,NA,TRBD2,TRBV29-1,TGCAGCGTTCGCAGCGGGAGGGTAGGCTCCTACAATGAGCAGTTCTTC,CSVRSGRVGSYNEQFF
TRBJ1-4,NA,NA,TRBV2,TGTGCCAGCAGCCGCGGGACCGATAATGAAAAACTGTTTTTT,CASSRGTDNEKLFF
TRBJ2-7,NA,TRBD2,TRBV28,TGTGCCAGCAGTCTCCGCTCGACTAGCGGGGGATTTTACGAGCAGTACTTC,CASSLRSTSGGFYEQYF
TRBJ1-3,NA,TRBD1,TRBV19,TGTGCCAGTAGGGACTACAGGGGTTCTGGAAACACCATATATTTT,CASRDYRGSGNTIYF
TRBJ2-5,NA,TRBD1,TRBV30,TGTGCCTGGAGAACAGGGGGCCACGAGACCCAGTACTTC,CAWRTGGHETQYF
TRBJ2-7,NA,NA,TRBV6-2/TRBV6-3,TGTGCCAGCAGCCCGGCCCCCGGGGGCTACGAGCAGTACTTC,CASSPAPGGYEQYF